The sequence of this T cell receptor beta chain was determined in a study of cytomegalovirus exposure and HLA in healthy donors. General observations from the study: Most TCR sequences were rare, but some public TCRs occurred in many donors.

With V trimmed by 4 bases and J by 0 bases, 9 bases remained unmatched. The CDR3 consists of 17 residues. Germline V CDR1 and CDR2: SGHRS, YFSETQ. In the case of this clone: No antigen is known for it.

Assay: immunoSEQ multiplex PCR; the TCRdb copy retains only in-frame clones and omits some. This sample yields around 65,000 clones, of which 80% to 95% are seen a single time; roughly 5% belongs to the top ten. The chain joins TRBV5-1 to TRBJ2-7, with 11 nucleotides matching TRBD2. The origin of this receptor is a man between 18 and 35 years old in good health and CMV-seropositive. Sequences were obtained from PBMCs. Written as DNA, the CDR3 is TGCGCCAGCAGCGACAGGACTAGCGGGTCTGCCTCCTACGAGCAGTACTTC. It yields the protein CASSDRTSGSASYEQYF.